Given below is one TCR beta chain in context. The source of the sample is a study of cytomegalovirus exposure and HLA in healthy donors. The CDR3 consists of 15 residues. Per the germline V gene, CDR1 is MDHEN and CDR2 is SYDVKM. V was cut by 6 bases and J by 0 bases, with 14 bases left in between. Produced via immunoSEQ multiplex PCR; TCRdb's table is partial and in-frame only. Here the sample spans about 200,000 clones, around 87% being singletons. The clonotype comes from a woman aged 18-29 years in good health and CMV-seropositive. The chain is built from TRBV28 and TRBJ1-1, with D unresolved. Sequenced input: PBMCs. In nucleotides, the CDR3 is TGTGCCAGCAGCCCAAGTATCGACATGAACACTGAAGCTTTCTTT. This encodes CASSPSIDMNTEAFF. The full variable domain, in which reference TRBV28 and TRBJ1-1 provide the parts outside the CDR3, is DVKVTQSSRYLVKRTGEKVFLECVQDMDHENMFWYRQDPGLGLRLIYFSYDVKMKEKGDIPEGYSVSREKKERFSLILESASTNQTSMYLCASSPSIDMNTEAFFGQGTRLTVV.